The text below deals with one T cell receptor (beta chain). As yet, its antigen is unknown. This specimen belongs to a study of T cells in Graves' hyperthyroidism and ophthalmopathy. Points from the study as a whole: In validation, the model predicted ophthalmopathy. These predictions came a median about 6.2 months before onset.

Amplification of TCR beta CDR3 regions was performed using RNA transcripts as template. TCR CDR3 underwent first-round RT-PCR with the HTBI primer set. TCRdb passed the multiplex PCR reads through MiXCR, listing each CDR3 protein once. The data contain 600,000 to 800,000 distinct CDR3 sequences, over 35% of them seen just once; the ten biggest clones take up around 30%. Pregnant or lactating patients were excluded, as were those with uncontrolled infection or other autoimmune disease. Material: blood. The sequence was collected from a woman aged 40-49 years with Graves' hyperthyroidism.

CDR3 protein: CASSLVAAGTDTQYF. The CDR3 DNA follows: TGTGCCAGCAGCTTAGTCGCCGCGGGCACAGATACGCAGTATTTT. The genes are TRBV7-2 and TRBJ2-3; D gene ambiguous. The CDR3 is made up of 15 amino acids. V was cut by 1 base and J by 1 base, with 9 bases left in between. Germline V gene lookup returns CDR1 SGHTA and CDR2 FQGNSA.